One sample yielded the 16 T cell receptor beta chains listed below, sequenced in a study of blood T cell repertoires in COVID-19. Sequencing was performed with immunoSEQ multiplex PCR; in TCRdb, only in-frame clones are kept and a portion is missing. There are over 85,000 clones in the sample; 70% to 80% occur only once, and 24% lies in the top ten. Sequenced: peripheral blood. The receptor set was obtained from a human donor in a cohort sampled during active COVID-19.

The chain couples TRBV5-3 to TRBJ2-1; 8 bases match TRBD2. TRBV5-3 carries the ORF label, with uncertain function. The CDR3 totals 15 residues. Unmatched junction bases numbered 11, after V lost 2 bases and J lost 10 bases. CDR3 bases: TGTGCCAGAAGCTTTAATAGCGGGAAAAGCGAGGAGCAGTTCTTC. Translated: CARSFNSGKSEEQFF.

The chain uses TRBV4-1 and TRBJ2-5; 10 nucleotides agree with TRBD1. The V segment lost 8 bases and the J segment 7 bases; nucleotides outside the gene matches: 4. The germline gives CDR1 MGHRA, CDR2 YSYEKL. This CDR3 has 12 amino acids. The CDR3: CASGTGEGTQYF. The CDR3 DNA follows: TGCGCCAGCGGGACAGGGGAGGGGACCCAGTACTTC.

This clone was seen a single time. V is TRBV28 and J is TRBJ2-1; 9 nucleotides line up with TRBD2. This CDR3 has 18 amino acids. The germline V gene encodes CDR1 MDHEN and CDR2 SYDVKM. V dropped 5 bases and J dropped 0; count of bases not matched to a gene: 11. The CDR3 loop reads CASSTVLAGLSSYNEQFF. The CDR3 DNA sequence: TGTGCCAGCAGTACGGTTCTAGCGGGACTTAGCTCCTACAATGAGCAGTTCTTC.

The rearrangement links TRBV28 to TRBJ1-5; perhaps TRBD1 as D (6 bases). CDR1 is MDHEN and CDR2 is SYDVKM in the germline V gene. CDR3 length: 15 amino acids. V was cut by 6 bases and J by 4 bases, with 16 bases left in between. Here the CDR3 reads CASSGPQGANQPQHF. The CDR3 coding sequence is TGTGCCAGCAGCGGGCCACAGGGAGCGAATCAGCCCCAGCATTTT.

In nucleotides, the CDR3 is TGTGCCAGCACCCCCGGGCTAGCGGGAGTTAGGGAGCAGTTCTTC. Translated: CASTPGLAGVREQFF. The chain is built from TRBV28 and TRBJ2-1; TRBD2 aligns across 10 bases. CDR3 length equals 15 residues. Germline V CDR1 and CDR2: MDHEN, SYDVKM. Losses at the gene ends were 7 bases for V and 10 bases for J; bases not matched to a gene: 13.

This chain connects TRBV4-3 to TRBJ2-7, with D possibly being TRBD1 (6 bases). CDR1 and CDR2 (germline): LGHNA, YSLEER. With 0 bases removed from V and 4 bases from J, the gap between germline ends came to 13 bases. The CDR3 has 15 residues. The CDR3 region has the DNA TGCGCCAGCAGCCAAGATCCTGGGGGCTGGTACGAGCAGTACTTC. It encodes CASSQDPGGWYEQYF.

The chain couples TRBV21-1 to TRBJ1-2; TRBD1 is the table's D call and was not checked against the DNA. TRBV21-1 is shown as a pseudogene. This CDR3 comprises 16 residues. The CDR3 nucleotides read TGTGCCAGCAGCAAAGCGCAGGGGGGACCTAACTATGGCTACACCTTC. Translation: CASSKAQGGPNYGYTF.

V and J are TRBV28 and TRBJ2-5; D gene ambiguous. This CDR3 has 14 residues. Germline assignment: CDR1 MDHEN and CDR2 SYDVKM. The V gene lost 6 bases and the J gene lost 3 bases, with 14 bases spanning the gap. The CDR3 sequence: CASSRTLPKETQYF. DNA for the CDR3: TGTGCCAGCAGCCGCACTTTGCCCAAAGAGACCCAGTACTTC.

The chain uses TRBV6-5 and TRBJ2-7; possible D gene TRBD2, 5 bases. This CDR3 comprises 14 residues. The V end was cut by 6 bases, the J end by 3 bases, with 15 bases between. CDR1 MNHEY and CDR2 SVGAGI come from the germline V gene. CDR3: CASRPPGGFYEQYF. Written as DNA, the CDR3 is TGTGCCAGCAGGCCTCCCGGCGGGTTCTACGAGCAGTACTTC.

This chain connects TRBV28 to TRBJ2-5; D possibly corresponds to TRBD1 (5 bases). CDR3 length equals 13 residues. V was trimmed by 6 bases and J by 1 base, leaving 9 bases between them. CDR1 is MDHEN, CDR2 SYDVKM, per germline. The CDR3, as DNA: TGTGCCAGCAGGACAGTATTCCAAGAGACCCAGTACTTC. Its translation: CASRTVFQETQYF.

This clone was seen once. The chain couples TRBV27 to TRBJ2-3, with 8 bases identical to TRBD2. The V gene's germline CDR1 is MNHEY and CDR2 SMNVEV (reference sequence). This CDR3 region has 16 residues. The V segment lost 4 bases and the J segment 0 bases; nucleotides outside the gene matches: 6. The chain's CDR3 is CASSYVGLASTDTQYF. The CDR3 DNA is TGTGCCAGCAGTTACGTAGGACTAGCTAGCACAGATACGCAGTATTTT.

The J gene is TRBJ1-3, the V gene TRBV12-3 or TRBV12-4; D is ambiguous. The germline V and J ends were trimmed by 4 bases and 3 bases, with 7 bases remaining between them. This CDR3 has 13 residues. CDR3 amino acids: CASSSHLGNTIYF. Written as DNA, the CDR3 is TGTGCCAGCAGTTCACATCTTGGAAACACCATATATTTT.

This clone was seen ten or more times. The V and J genes are TRBV7-8 and TRBJ1-4; 8 bases agree with TRBD1. The CDR3 length is 15 residues. Unmatched junction bases numbered 10, after V lost 5 bases and J lost 8 bases. The germline CDR1 and CDR2 sequences are SGHVS and FQNEAQ. The CDR3 region is CASSEQGAGREKLFF. CDR3 bases: TGTGCCAGCAGCGAGCAGGGGGCGGGGAGGGAAAAACTGTTTTTT.

The DNA of the CDR3 is TGTGCCAGCAGTGTTGACAGTCAAGAGACCCAGTACTTC. Its protein is CASSVDSQETQYF. The chain links TRBV6-4 to TRBJ2-5; D perhaps matches TRBD1 (5 bases). Trimming pared 4 bases from V and 2 bases from J, leaving 8 bases between. The CDR3 length is 13 residues. Germline lookup yields CDR1 MRHNA and CDR2 SNTAGT.

Only a few counts were recorded for this clone. The rearrangement joins TRBV19 to TRBJ1-1, with 7 bases aligning to TRBD1. Germline loops: CDR1 LNHDA, CDR2 SQIVND (reference sequence). This CDR3 contains 14 residues. V gave up 5 bases and J gave up 0 bases; unmatched junction bases: 3. The CDR3 loop reads CASSGRGMNTEAFF. CDR3 nucleotides: TGTGCCAGTAGTGGCAGGGGGATGAACACTGAAGCTTTCTTT.

J is TRBJ2-3 and V is TRBV5-1; D is undetermined. Trimming shortened V by 4 bases and J by 8 bases, and 14 bases separated the two germline ends. CDR3 length: 13 residues. CDR1 and CDR2 (germline): SGHRS, YFSETQ. The CDR3: CASSGEPPSTQYF. As DNA, the CDR3 is TGCGCCAGCAGCGGAGAACCCCCCAGTACGCAGTATTTT.